Listed below are T cell receptor beta chains from one sample, sequenced in a study of blood T cell repertoires in COVID-19. TCRdb keeps only in-frame clones here, not all; method: immunoSEQ multiplex PCR. The repertoire holds approximately 200,000 clones, 80% to 90% seen once, with about 4.6% in the top ten. Sequenced: PBMCs or T cells enriched from blood (not recorded which). Every receptor here comes from a woman aged 25 to 45 who had been exposed to COVID-19. The conserved cysteine and the conserved F or W are not part of the CDR3 here. Fields, in order: CDR3 length, V gene, J gene, CDR3 protein.

len: 14; v_gene: TRBV3-1/TRBV3-2; j_gene: TRBJ2-4; CDR3aa: ASSPYSNGAKNIQY
len: 14; v_gene: TRBV7-9; j_gene: TRBJ1-6; CDR3aa: ASSLGFSSYNSPLH
len: 11; v_gene: TRBV24-1; j_gene: TRBJ2-7; CDR3aa: ATSRTGTYEQY
len: 13; v_gene: TRBV11-3; j_gene: TRBJ1-1; CDR3aa: ASSPPGQAHTEAF
len: 16; v_gene: TRBV9; j_gene: TRBJ2-6; CDR3aa: ASSVVETGVSGANVLT
len: 11; v_gene: TRBV19; j_gene: TRBJ1-2; CDR3aa: ASSIGGNYGYT
len: 11; v_gene: TRBV5-1; j_gene: TRBJ1-1; CDR3aa: ASSREVSTEAF
len: 14; v_gene: TRBV19; j_gene: TRBJ1-3; CDR3aa: ASSPRGLGSGNTIY
len: 12; v_gene: TRBV27; j_gene: TRBJ2-7; CDR3aa: ASSFGGNSYEQY
len: 13; v_gene: TRBV19; j_gene: TRBJ1-4; CDR3aa: ASSIEGPLRKKLF
len: 9; v_gene: TRBV19; j_gene: TRBJ1-5; CDR3aa: ASSTPGAQH
len: 11; v_gene: TRBV7-9; j_gene: TRBJ2-3; CDR3aa: ASPGGAIDTQY
len: 13; v_gene: TRBV5-1; j_gene: TRBJ2-3; CDR3aa: ASSLVTGGTDTQY
len: 13; v_gene: TRBV9; j_gene: TRBJ2-1; CDR3aa: ASSARLAGDNEQF
len: 13; v_gene: TRBV21-1; j_gene: TRBJ2-7; CDR3aa: ASSPHCLGVREQY
len: 14; v_gene: TRBV7-6; j_gene: TRBJ1-3; CDR3aa: ASSSGTPLSGNTIY
len: 14; v_gene: TRBV4-2; j_gene: TRBJ1-5; CDR3aa: ASSQGARDSNQPQH
len: 11; v_gene: TRBV11-2; j_gene: TRBJ2-1; CDR3aa: ASSPRDYVEQF
len: 11; v_gene: TRBV3-1/TRBV3-2; j_gene: TRBJ1-5; CDR3aa: ASSQGLNQPQH
len: 14; v_gene: TRBV7-2; j_gene: TRBJ2-1; CDR3aa: ASSKPGVRTYNEQF
len: 13; v_gene: TRBV19; j_gene: TRBJ1-1; CDR3aa: ASSIRGGQNTEAF
len: 11; v_gene: TRBV5-1; j_gene: TRBJ1-2; CDR3aa: ASSRGAGYGYT
len: 12; v_gene: TRBV19; j_gene: TRBJ2-3; CDR3aa: ASIGLEPADTQY
len: 13; v_gene: TRBV12-2; j_gene: TRBJ2-7; CDR3aa: ASRPLDSISYEQY
len: 15; v_gene: TRBV21-1; j_gene: TRBJ1-4; CDR3aa: ASSKDRTGNPNEKLF
len: 12; v_gene: TRBV27; j_gene: TRBJ2-7; CDR3aa: ATRRGAGGGEQY
len: 13; v_gene: TRBV27; j_gene: TRBJ1-5; CDR3aa: ASSLLGVSNQPQH
len: 13; v_gene: TRBV28; j_gene: TRBJ1-1; CDR3aa: ASSLWGGEHTEAF
len: 13; v_gene: TRBV3-1/TRBV3-2; j_gene: TRBJ2-7; CDR3aa: ASSRRAGQGYEQY
len: 12; v_gene: TRBV24-1; j_gene: TRBJ2-2; CDR3aa: ATSEPGGTGELF
len: 13; v_gene: TRBV6-5; j_gene: TRBJ1-6; CDR3aa: ASRNSGLYNSPLH